This T cell receptor beta chain originates from a study of T cell responses to AZD1222 COVID-19 vaccine. About the study: Second doses at about 4 or about 12 weeks were pooled. Study-level points and caveats: Among spike-specific TCRs, nearly half reportedly target unmutated variant regions.

Sequencing was performed with immunoSEQ multiplex PCR; in TCRdb, only in-frame clones are kept and a portion is missing. The sample contains approximately 110,000 clones, more than 85% of which appear only once. The V segment lost 5 bases and the J segment 14 bases; nucleotides outside the gene matches: 12. The germline V gene has CDR1 SGHTA and CDR2 FQGNSA. This CDR3 has 14 amino acids. This clone is a singleton in its sample. Its matching antigen is unknown. The rearrangement joins TRBV7-2 to TRBJ1-6; TRBD1 aligns across 7 bases. The source of this sequence is an adult in good health. The input for sequencing was peripheral blood, taken on day 0 of AZD1222 vaccination. The CDR3 DNA follows: TGTGCCAGCAGCCGGGACAGCCTAACGGGGACCCTCCACTTT. Amino acids: CASSRDSLTGTLHF.